The 15 T cell receptor beta chains reported below all come from one sample, sequenced in a study of identical twins. Using its own MiXCR run on the 5' RACE reads, TCRdb lists one record per CDR3 protein. The table has roughly 1.6 million distinct CDR3 sequences, more than 30% seen once; the top ten hold 0.25% to 0.3%. The sequenced sample consisted of cord blood. All receptors come from a newborn girl in good health.

The chain employs TRBV2 and TRBJ1-1; maybe TRBD1 (6 bases). Germline V CDR1 and CDR2: SNHLY, FYNNEI. Trimming stripped 6 bases from V and 1 base from J, with 15 bases between. This CDR3 spans 15 amino acids. The DNA for the CDR3 is TGTGCCAGCAGGGCACAGGGAGGGGGGAACACTGAAGCTTTCTTT. Translation: CASRAQGGGNTEAFF.

The rearrangement uses TRBV7-2 and TRBJ2-1; 7 nucleotides line up with TRBD1. Gene TRBJ2-7 matches the end of the DNA better, so the J call may be wrong. This CDR3 spans 15 amino acids. The V gene's germline CDR1 is SGHTA and CDR2 FQGNSA. The CDR3 loop is CASSRQGALYNEQYF. The CDR3 DNA reads TGTGCCAGCAGCCGACAGGGAGCCCTTTACAATGAGCAGTACTTC.

The sample holds many counts of this clonotype. V usage is TRBV10-3 and J usage is TRBJ2-5; D uncertain. Germline V gene sequence: CDR1 ENHRY, CDR2 SYGVKD. The V end lost 4 bases, the J end lost 11 bases, and 20 bases lay between the germline ends. The CDR3 is made up of 14 amino acids. CDR3 protein: CAISGVVIGSQQYF. As DNA, the CDR3 is TGTGCCATCAGTGGGGTTGTTATCGGCTCCCAGCAGTACTTC.

This clonotype was recorded a few times. The chain carries TRBV24-1 and TRBJ2-1; 12 bases fit TRBD2. The CDR3 is 15 residues long. The V gene's germline CDR1 is KGHDR and CDR2 SFDVKD. V was clipped by 4 bases and J by 7 bases; unmatched bases: 4. The CDR3 DNA reads TGTGCCACCAGTGAAGCCGGGACTAGCGGGAATGAGCAGTTCTTC. Protein product: CATSEAGTSGNEQFF.

V and J are TRBV25-1 and TRBJ2-5, with 9 positions matching TRBD1. J lost 11 bases, V lost 5 bases, and 12 bases had no gene match. The CDR3 spans 14 residues. From germline, CDR1 is MGHDK and CDR2 SYGVNS. In nucleotides, the CDR3 is TGTGCCAGCAGTTTGACAGGGGGTATCAATGAGCAGTACTTC. It is translated as CASSLTGGINEQYF.

This chain joins TRBV20-1 and TRBJ1-6; weak D call: TRBD1 (6 bases). V gave up 4 bases and J gave up 7 bases, with 11 bases separating them. The CDR3 length is 13 residues. The germline CDR1 and CDR2 sequences are DFQATT and SNEGSKA (reference sequence). The CDR3 loop reads CSATQGRNSPLHF. CDR3 in DNA: TGCAGTGCTACTCAGGGGAGAAATTCACCCCTCCACTTT.

The rearrangement joins TRBV7-8 to TRBJ2-7; 8 nucleotides agree with TRBD2. The CDR3 spans 16 residues. The ends lost 5 bases at V and 1 base at J; junction bases unmatched: 10. Germline CDR1 and CDR2: SGHVS and FQNEAQ. The CDR3 coding sequence is TGTGCCAGCAGCCAAGTTTTGGTAGCGGGGTCCTACGAGCAGTACTTC. Amino acids: CASSQVLVAGSYEQYF.

This clonotype was recorded only once. Just one base apart from a much larger clone, this may be a read error. This sequence joins TRBV27 and TRBJ2-3, with 7 bases matching TRBD2. The CDR3 extends over 15 amino acids. J was trimmed by 0 bases and V by 6 bases; bases with no gene match: 6. Per the germline V gene, CDR1 is MNHEY and CDR2 is SMNVEV (reference sequence). The CDR3, as DNA: TGTGCCAGCAGGTTCCTAGCGGCTAGCACAGATACGCAGTATTTT. The encoded protein is CASRFLAASTDTQYF.

The chain has TRBV9 and TRBJ2-3; no clear D gene. CDR3 length equals 15 residues. The germline CDR1 and CDR2 sequences are SGDLS and YYNGEE. Trimming stripped 5 bases from V and 1 base from J, with 14 bases between. The CDR3 reads CASSAEAGGTDTQYF. The DNA of the CDR3 is TGTGCCAGCAGTGCAGAAGCTGGGGGCACAGATACGCAGTATTTT.

The chain has TRBV30 and TRBJ1-4; 8 nucleotides match TRBD1. Germline loops: CDR1 GTSNPN, CDR2 SVGIG (reference sequence). CDR3 length: 14 amino acids. Unmatched junction bases numbered 6, after V lost 1 base and J lost 8 bases. The DNA of the CDR3 is TGTGCCTGGAGTGAAGGGACAGGAGGAGAAAAACTGTTTTTT. This codes for CAWSEGTGGEKLFF.

This clonotype was seen more than once but under ten times. The gene calls are TRBV12-3 or TRBV12-4 and TRBJ1-2; D remains unclear. This CDR3 comprises 16 residues. V shed 7 bases and J shed 0 bases, with 18 bases lying between them. Here the CDR3 reads CASKLGPRIANYGYTF. The CDR3, as DNA: TGTGCCAGCAAATTGGGCCCCAGAATAGCTAACTATGGCTACACCTTC.

The chain employs TRBV5-6 and TRBJ1-6; 9 bases are shared with TRBD1. Germline V lookup: CDR1 SGHDT, CDR2 YYEEEE. Trimming at V came to 0 bases and at J to 8 bases, leaving 6 bases not matched to a gene. The CDR3 has 16 residues. CDR3 amino acids: CASSLGSDRGHSPLHF. CDR3 nucleotides: TGTGCCAGCAGCTTGGGGTCGGACAGGGGACATTCACCCCTCCACTTT.

The chain couples TRBV4-1 to TRBJ2-7; D is unresolved. From germline, CDR1 is MGHRA and CDR2 YSYEKL. The CDR3 totals 15 residues. The V gene lost 1 base and the J gene lost 0 bases, with 10 bases spanning the gap. Written as DNA, the CDR3 is TGCGCCAGCAGCCAAGTCCCGGTGAGCTCCTACGAGCAGTACTTC. Its protein is CASSQVPVSSYEQYF.

The chain links TRBV3-1 to TRBJ2-3; perhaps D is TRBD1 or TRBD2 (5 bases each). V lost 1 base to trimming and J lost 6 bases, with 11 bases between them. CDR1 and CDR2 from the germline V gene are LGHDT and YNNKEL (reference sequence). The CDR3 is made up of 14 amino acids. The CDR3 nucleotides read TGTGCCAGCAGCCAAGGGGGACGGTTGGATACGCAGTATTTT. Translation: CASSQGGRLDTQYF.

This clonotype was seen a handful of times. The V and J genes are TRBV2 and TRBJ2-1, with 9 nucleotides matching TRBD2. The CDR3 is 12 residues long. Looked up from germline, CDR1 is SNHLY and CDR2 is FYNNEI. With 10 bases clipped from V and 6 bases from J, the junction kept 4 bases outside the gene matches. In nucleotides, the CDR3 is TGTGCCACCATAGCGGGAGTCAATGAGCAGTTCTTC. Amino acids: CATIAGVNEQFF.